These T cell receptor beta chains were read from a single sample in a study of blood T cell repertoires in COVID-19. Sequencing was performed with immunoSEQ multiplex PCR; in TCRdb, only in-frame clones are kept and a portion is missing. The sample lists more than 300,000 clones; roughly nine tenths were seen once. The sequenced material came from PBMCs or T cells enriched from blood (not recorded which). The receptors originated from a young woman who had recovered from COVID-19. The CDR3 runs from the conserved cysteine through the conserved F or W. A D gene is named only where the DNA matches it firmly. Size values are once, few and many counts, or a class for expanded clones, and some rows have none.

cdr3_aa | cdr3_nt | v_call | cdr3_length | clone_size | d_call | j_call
CASSPRTGLGTEAFF | TGTGCCAGCAGCCCTCGGACAGGGCTGGGCACTGAAGCTTTCTTT | TRBV7-9 | 15 | - | TRBD1 | TRBJ1-1
CASSLEAGSSYNEQFF | TGCGCCAGCAGCTTAGAAGCGGGAAGCTCCTACAATGAGCAGTTCTTC | TRBV5-1 | 16 | - | TRBD2 | TRBJ2-1
CASTNPDREKTGELFF | TGTGCCAGCACCAACCCGGACAGGGAAAAGACCGGGGAGCTGTTTTTT | TRBV2 | 16 | - | TRBD1 | TRBJ2-2
CASSLGGGSADTQYF | TGTGCCAGCAGTCTCGGGGGAGGGAGTGCAGATACGCAGTATTTT | TRBV6-5 | 15 | once | TRBD2 | TRBJ2-3
CASSVGASGSSGETQYF | TGTGCCAGTAGTGTGGGGGCTAGCGGGAGCAGTGGGGAGACCCAGTACTTC | TRBV19 | 17 | once | TRBD2 | TRBJ2-5
CASRLTGDTEAFF | TGTGCCAGCAGGCTAACAGGGGACACTGAAGCTTTCTTT | TRBV6-5 | 13 | once | TRBD1 | TRBJ1-1
CASSVSLAGVSRANEQFF | TGTGCCAGCAGCGTATCACTAGCGGGGGTGTCTAGGGCTAATGAGCAGTTCTTC | TRBV9 | 18 | - | TRBD2 | TRBJ2-1
CASSPPGLVEETQYF | TGTGCCAGCTCACCACCGGGACTAGTAGAGGAGACCCAGTACTTC | TRBV18 | 15 | once | TRBD2 | TRBJ2-5
CASQQLEGVDEQFF | TGTGCCAGTCAGCAGCTAGAGGGGGTGGATGAGCAGTTCTTC | TRBV19 | 14 | few | - | TRBJ2-1
CASSPMVLQGASEAFF | TGTGCCAGCTCACCAATGGTCTTACAGGGGGCCTCTGAAGCTTTCTTT | TRBV18 | 16 | few | TRBD1 | TRBJ1-1
CASSLAVLAGVPYNEQFF | TGTGCCAGCAGCTTAGCCGTACTAGCGGGAGTTCCCTACAATGAGCAGTTCTTC | TRBV13 | 18 | - | TRBD2 | TRBJ2-1
CASSYSVRGVNGYTF | TGTGCCAGCAGTTACTCGGTCAGGGGGGTGAATGGCTACACCTTC | TRBV6-5 | 15 | - | TRBD1 | TRBJ1-2
CASSFKQGRTYEQYF | TGCGCCAGCAGCTTTAAACAGGGGCGAACCTACGAGCAGTACTTC | TRBV5-1 | 15 | - | TRBD1 | TRBJ2-7
CASSQDPGDTEAFF | TGTGCCAGCAGCCAAGATCCGGGGGACACTGAAGCTTTCTTT | TRBV14 | 14 | - | - | TRBJ1-1
CASSLPVRVEKLFF | TGCGCCAGCAGCCTACCAGTCCGGGTGGAAAAACTGTTTTTT | TRBV4-1 | 14 | - | - | TRBJ1-4
CASSQQQGAWGNTIYF | TGTGCCAGCAGCCAACAACAGGGGGCATGGGGAAACACCATATATTTT | TRBV7-9 | 16 | - | TRBD1 | TRBJ1-3
CASSGGSGNTIYF | TGTGCCAGCAGCGGAGGCTCTGGAAACACCATATATTTT | TRBV9 | 13 | - | - | TRBJ1-3
CASSRGTGIGGELFF | TGTGCCAGTAGTAGGGGGACAGGGATTGGCGGGGAGCTGTTTTTT | TRBV19 | 15 | - | TRBD1 | TRBJ2-2
CSASPVRLHGNTEAFF | TGCAGTGCTAGTCCGGTCAGACTTCACGGGAACACTGAAGCTTTCTTT | TRBV20-1 | 16 | - | - | TRBJ1-1
CAIHDYLGTEAFF | TGTGCCATCCACGACTACCTTGGGACTGAAGCTTTCTTT | TRBV2 | 13 | - | - | TRBJ1-1
CASSWTSGLSTDTQYF | TGTGCCAGCAGCTGGACTAGCGGACTTAGCACAGATACGCAGTATTTT | TRBV5-4 | 16 | - | TRBD2 | TRBJ2-3
CASCQTGGPEAFF | TGTGCCAGTTGTCAAACAGGTGGGCCTGAAGCTTTCTTT | TRBV6-5 | 13 | - | - | TRBJ1-1
CASSFTRLAGSYNEQFF | TGTGCCAGCAGTTTCACCCGACTAGCGGGTAGCTACAATGAGCAGTTCTTC | TRBV27 | 17 | - | TRBD2 | TRBJ2-1
CASSSWATNSPLHF | TGTGCCAGCAGTTCGTGGGCCACTAATTCACCCCTCCACTTT | TRBV28 | 14 | - | - | TRBJ1-6
CASSHLGQGAQSPLHF | TGTGCCAGCAGCCATCTCGGACAGGGGGCACAATCACCCCTCCACTTT | TRBV3-1/TRBV3-2 | 16 | - | TRBD1 | TRBJ1-6
CASSPAERGPQHF | TGTGCCAGCTCACCGGCCGAGCGAGGACCCCAGCATTTT | TRBV18 | 13 | - | - | TRBJ1-5
CASRDGGWYEQYF | TGTGCCAGCAGGGACGGGGGTTGGTACGAGCAGTACTTC | TRBV6-5 | 13 | - | - | TRBJ2-7
CASSHVSGFEKLFF | TGTGCCAGTAGTCATGTTAGCGGATTTGAAAAACTGTTTTTT | TRBV19 | 14 | - | - | TRBJ1-4
CAWSPDSYEQYF | TGTGCCTGGAGTCCAGACTCCTACGAGCAGTACTTC | TRBV30 | 12 | - | - | TRBJ2-7
CASSARARATEAFF | TGTGCCAGCAGCGCCAGGGCCCGGGCCACTGAAGCTTTCTTT | TRBV27 | 14 | - | - | TRBJ1-1
CASSIEVRGRRNGYTF | TGTGCCAGTAGTATAGAAGTGAGGGGGCGAAGAAATGGCTACACCTTC | TRBV19 | 16 | - | TRBD1 | TRBJ1-2
CASSLAKQGEETQYF | TGTGCTAGCAGCTTAGCTAAACAGGGGGAGGAGACCCAGTACTTC | TRBV7-7 | 15 | - | TRBD1 | TRBJ2-5
CASSLRAGTGGNTIYF | TGTGCCAGCAGCTTAAGGGCCGGGACAGGCGGGAACACCATATATTTT | TRBV7-2 | 16 | - | TRBD1 | TRBJ1-3
CAWTETTYEQYF | TGTGCCTGGACAGAAACTACCTACGAGCAGTACTTC | TRBV30 | 12 | few | - | TRBJ2-7
CASTRELASYNEQFF | TGTGCCAGTACCCGAGAGTTAGCAAGCTACAATGAGCAGTTCTTC | TRBV19 | 15 | - | - | TRBJ2-1
CASSIAGGHEQYF | TGTGCCAGTAGTATAGCAGGGGGCCACGAGCAGTACTTC | TRBV19 | 13 | - | TRBD1 | TRBJ2-7
CASLGQYNEQFF | TGTGCCAGCTTAGGACAGTACAATGAGCAGTTCTTC | TRBV5-8 | 12 | - | - | TRBJ2-1
CASSSDRVEAFF | TGTGCCAGCAGCTCTGACAGGGTTGAAGCTTTCTTT | TRBV2 | 12 | - | TRBD1 | TRBJ1-1
CASSFGEYYGYTF | TGTGCCAGCAGCTTTGGAGAATACTATGGCTACACCTTC | TRBV5-6 | 13 | - | - | TRBJ1-2
CASSRPHPAAGPTDTQYF | TGCGCCAGCAGCAGACCCCATCCCGCGGCAGGGCCCACAGATACGCAGTATTTT | TRBV4-1 | 18 | - | - | TRBJ2-3